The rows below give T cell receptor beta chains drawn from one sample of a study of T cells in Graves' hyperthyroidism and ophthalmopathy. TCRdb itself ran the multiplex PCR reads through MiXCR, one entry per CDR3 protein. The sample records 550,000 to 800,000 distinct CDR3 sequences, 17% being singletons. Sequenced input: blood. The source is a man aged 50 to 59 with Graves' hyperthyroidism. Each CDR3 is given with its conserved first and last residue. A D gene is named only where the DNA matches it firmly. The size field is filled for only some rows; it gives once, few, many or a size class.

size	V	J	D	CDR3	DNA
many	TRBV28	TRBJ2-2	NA	CASITDRSSINTGELFF	TGTGCCAGCATAACTGACAGATCCTCTATAAACACCGGGGAGCTGTTTTTT
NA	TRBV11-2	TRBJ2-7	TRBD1	CASSPNRGRLEQYF	TGTGCCAGCAGCCCCAACAGGGGGCGTTTAGAGCAGTACTTC
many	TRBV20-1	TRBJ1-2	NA	CSKRAPPHYGYTF	TGCAGTAAACGGGCCCCACCCCACTATGGCTACACCTTC
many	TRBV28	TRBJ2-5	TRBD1	CASSLHRQGEETQYF	TGTGCCAGCAGTCTCCACAGACAGGGAGAAGAGACCCAGTACTTC
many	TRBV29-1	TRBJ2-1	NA	CSADLRRASGNEQFF	TGCAGCGCTGATCTTCGAAGGGCCTCGGGAAATGAGCAGTTCTTC
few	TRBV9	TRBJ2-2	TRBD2	CASSVVGTTGGELFF	TGTGCCAGCAGCGTAGTCGGGACTACGGGCGGGGAGCTGTTTTTT
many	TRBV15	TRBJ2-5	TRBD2	CATSRDEGLAAQETQYF	TGTGCCACCAGCAGAGATGAAGGACTAGCGGCACAAGAGACCCAGTACTTC
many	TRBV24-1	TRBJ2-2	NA	CATSEPFLGTGELFF	TGTGCCACCAGTGAACCATTCCTCGGGACCGGGGAGCTGTTTTTT
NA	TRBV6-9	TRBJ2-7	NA	CASRLDSHYEQYF	TGTGCCAGCAGATTAGACAGTCACTACGAGCAGTACTTC
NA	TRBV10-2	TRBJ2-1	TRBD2	CASLDGRGFNEQFF	TGCGCCAGCCTAGACGGGAGGGGCTTCAATGAGCAGTTCTTC
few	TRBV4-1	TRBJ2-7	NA	CASSPVGVSYEQYF	TGCGCCAGCAGCCCAGTGGGGGTCTCCTACGAGCAGTACTTC
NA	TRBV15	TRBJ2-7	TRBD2	CATSRVGGSSYEQYF	TGTGCCACCAGCAGAGTCGGGGGGAGCTCCTACGAGCAGTACTTC
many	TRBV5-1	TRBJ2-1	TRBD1	CASSLFDRERNEQFF	TGCGCCAGCAGCTTATTCGACAGGGAACGCAATGAGCAGTTCTTC
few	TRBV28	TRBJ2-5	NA	CASLGETQYF	TGTGCCAGCCTGGGGGAGACCCAGTACTTC
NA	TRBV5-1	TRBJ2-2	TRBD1	CASSSGQGDTGELFF	TGCGCCAGCAGCTCAGGACAGGGTGACACCGGGGAGCTGTTTTTT
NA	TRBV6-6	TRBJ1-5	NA	CASSYSTPSYSNQPQHF	TGTGCCAGCAGTTACTCGACTCCTTCTTATAGCAATCAGCCCCAGCATTTT
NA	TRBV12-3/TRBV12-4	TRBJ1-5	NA	CASSGFNQPQHF	TGTGCCAGCAGTGGATTCAATCAGCCCCAGCATTTT
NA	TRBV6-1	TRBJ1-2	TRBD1	CASSDRGAANYGYTF	TGTGCCAGCAGTGACAGGGGGGCAGCTAACTATGGCTACACCTTC
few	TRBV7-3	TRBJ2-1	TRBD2	CASSLTGPSGSSYNEQFF	TGTGCCAGCAGCTTAACGGGGCCTAGCGGGAGCTCCTACAATGAGCAGTTCTTC
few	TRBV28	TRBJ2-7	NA	CASSFQGGTDEQYF	TGTGCCAGCAGTTTTCAGGGGGGCACAGACGAGCAGTACTTC
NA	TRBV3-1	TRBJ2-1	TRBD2	CASSQGEGQDEQFF	TGTGCCAGCAGCCAAGGGGAGGGCCAGGATGAGCAGTTCTTC
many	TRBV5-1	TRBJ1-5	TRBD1	CASSTGQGHEPQHF	TGCGCCAGCAGCACGGGACAGGGTCATGAGCCCCAGCATTTT
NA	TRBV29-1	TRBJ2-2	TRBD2	CSVLTSGSLNTGELFF	TGCAGCGTTCTGACTAGCGGGAGTTTGAACACCGGGGAGCTGTTTTTT
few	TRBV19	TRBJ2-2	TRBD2	CASSTTSGITGELFF	TGTGCCAGTAGTACGACTAGCGGAATCACCGGGGAGCTGTTTTTT
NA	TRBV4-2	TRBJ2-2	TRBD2	CASSPPVLAAEPNTGELFF	TGTGCCAGCAGCCCTCCAGTACTAGCGGCTGAACCGAACACCGGGGAGCTGTTTTTT
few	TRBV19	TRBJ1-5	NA	CASSAGQPQHF	TGTGCCAGTAGTGCCGGTCAGCCCCAGCATTTT
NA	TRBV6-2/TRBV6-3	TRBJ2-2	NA	CASSYSQGTTGELFF	TGTGCCAGCAGTTACTCCCAGGGAACCACCGGGGAGCTGTTTTTT
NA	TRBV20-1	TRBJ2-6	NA	CSAETLAGANVLTF	TGCAGTGCCGAAACCCTAGCTGGGGCCAACGTCCTGACTTTC
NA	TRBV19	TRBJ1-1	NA	CASRMDSPNTEAFF	TGTGCCAGTAGAATGGATAGCCCGAACACTGAAGCTTTCTTT
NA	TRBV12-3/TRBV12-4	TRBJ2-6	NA	CASAQNSGANVLTF	TGTGCCTCGGCCCAAAACTCTGGGGCCAACGTCCTGACTTTC
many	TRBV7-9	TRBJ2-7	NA	CASSRTNAEQYF	TGTGCCAGCAGCCGGACAAACGCCGAGCAGTACTTC
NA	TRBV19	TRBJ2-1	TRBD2	CASSIGGSGNDEQFF	TGTGCCAGTAGTATCGGCGGTAGCGGGAACGATGAGCAGTTCTTC
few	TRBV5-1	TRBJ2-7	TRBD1	CASSLTGQGAHEQYF	TGCGCCAGCAGTCTCACGGGACAGGGTGCCCACGAGCAGTACTTC
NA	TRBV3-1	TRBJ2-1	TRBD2	CASSQDRILAGSYNEQFF	TGTGCCAGCAGCCAAGACAGGATACTAGCGGGATCATACAATGAGCAGTTCTTC
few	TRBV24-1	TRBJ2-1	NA	CATSAIRGTYNEQFF	TGTGCCACCAGTGCTATTAGAGGGACCTACAATGAGCAGTTCTTC
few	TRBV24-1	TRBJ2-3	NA	CATTLRDTHTDTQYF	TGTGCCACCACCCTCCGGGACACACACACAGATACGCAGTATTTT
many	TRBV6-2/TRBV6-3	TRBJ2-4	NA	CASSYSPGRGVAKNIQYF	TGTGCCAGCAGTTACTCCCCTGGTCGCGGAGTGGCCAAAAACATTCAGTACTTC
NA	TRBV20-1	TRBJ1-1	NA	CSARGPQEYYAEAFF	TGCAGTGCTAGAGGTCCGCAGGAGTATTACGCTGAAGCTTTCTTT
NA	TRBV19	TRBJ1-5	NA	CASSIVRTSNQPQHF	TGTGCCAGTAGTATAGTCCGCACAAGCAATCAGCCCCAGCATTTT
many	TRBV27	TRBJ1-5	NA	CASSLSASGQPQHF	TGTGCCAGCAGTTTATCGGCCTCGGGGCAGCCCCAGCATTTT
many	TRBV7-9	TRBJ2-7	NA	CASSLVHEQYF	TGTGCCAGCAGCTTAGTCCACGAGCAGTACTTC
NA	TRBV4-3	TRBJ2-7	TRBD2	CASSQGDYYEQYF	TGCGCCAGCAGCCAGGGGGACTACTACGAGCAGTACTTC
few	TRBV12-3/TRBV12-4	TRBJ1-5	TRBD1	CASSRDRVGNQPQHF	TGTGCCAGCAGTCGGGACAGGGTGGGAAATCAGCCCCAGCATTTT
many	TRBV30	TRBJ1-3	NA	CAWSGPSSGNTIYF	TGTGCCTGGAGTGGACCGAGCTCTGGAAACACCATATATTTT
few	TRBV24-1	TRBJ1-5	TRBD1	CATSDPDRGGQPQHF	TGTGCCACCAGTGATCCCGACAGGGGTGGACAGCCCCAGCATTTT
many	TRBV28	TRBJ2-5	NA	CASTPRGAAQETQYF	TGTGCCAGCACCCCCCGCGGGGCAGCCCAAGAGACCCAGTACTTC
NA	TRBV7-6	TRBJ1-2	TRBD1	CASSTGQGGDGYTF	TGTGCCAGCAGCACGGGACAGGGAGGTGACGGCTACACCTTC
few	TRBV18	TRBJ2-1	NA	CASSPRAGDNEQFF	TGTGCCAGCTCCCCCCGGGCAGGGGACAATGAGCAGTTCTTC
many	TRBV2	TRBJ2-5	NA	CASSVPIGRQETQYF	TGTGCCAGCAGTGTCCCCATAGGTCGCCAAGAGACCCAGTACTTC
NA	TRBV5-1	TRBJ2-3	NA	CASSRVSGAARDTQYF	TGCGCCAGCAGTAGAGTGTCGGGAGCGGCCAGAGATACGCAGTATTTT
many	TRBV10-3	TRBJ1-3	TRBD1	CAISDVDRVSGNTIYF	TGTGCCATCAGTGATGTAGACAGGGTCTCTGGAAACACCATATATTTT